The present TCR beta chain was sequenced within a study of blood T cells in healthy people across ages. General study findings and limits: Expanded clonotype shifts may have been confounded, as the donors had an unknown CMV status. TCR beta diversity per million T cells fell roughly linearly with age.

Combining a sample-barcoded 5' primer with a J-beta primer mix, a second PCR ran for about 7 to 12 cycles. Researchers report that a template-switch adaptor with 12 random nucleotides tagged each cDNA molecule. TCRdb re-analysed the 5' RACE reads in MiXCR, keeping a single row per CDR3 protein. The sample yields around 1,500,000 distinct CDR3 sequences, around 39% seen once. In regard to this clonotype: Its cognate antigen is unknown.

The receptor was derived from a woman aged 18-29 years in good health. Sample: blood.

This CDR3 is CASSNDTYGQGARNTRNEQFF. CDR3 DNA sequence: TGTGCCAGCAGCAATGACACCTACGGGCAGGGGGCCAGGAACACACGCAATGAGCAGTTCTTC. The rearrangement joins TRBV21-1 to TRBJ2-1; the table gives TRBD1 as D, unverified against the DNA. TRBV21-1 is listed as a pseudogene. The CDR3 has 21 amino acids.